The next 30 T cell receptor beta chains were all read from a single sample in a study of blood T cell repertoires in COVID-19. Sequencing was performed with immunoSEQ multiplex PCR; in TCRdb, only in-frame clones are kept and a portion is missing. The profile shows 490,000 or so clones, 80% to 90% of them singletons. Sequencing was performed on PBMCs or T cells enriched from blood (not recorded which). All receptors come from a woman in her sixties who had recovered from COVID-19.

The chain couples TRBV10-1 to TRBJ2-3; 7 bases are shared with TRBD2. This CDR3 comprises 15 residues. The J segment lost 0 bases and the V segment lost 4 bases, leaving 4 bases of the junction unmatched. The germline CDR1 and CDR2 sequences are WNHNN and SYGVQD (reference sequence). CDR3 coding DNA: TGCGCCAGCAGTGGACTAGCAGCTAGCACAGATACGCAGTATTTT. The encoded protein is CASSGLAASTDTQYF.

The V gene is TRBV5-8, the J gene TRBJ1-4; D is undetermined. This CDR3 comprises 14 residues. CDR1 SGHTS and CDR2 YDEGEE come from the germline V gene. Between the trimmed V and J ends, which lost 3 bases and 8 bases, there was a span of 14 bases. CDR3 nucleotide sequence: TGTGCCAGCAGCTCCACCAAACTCGAGGAAAAACTGTTTTTT. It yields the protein CASSSTKLEEKLFF.

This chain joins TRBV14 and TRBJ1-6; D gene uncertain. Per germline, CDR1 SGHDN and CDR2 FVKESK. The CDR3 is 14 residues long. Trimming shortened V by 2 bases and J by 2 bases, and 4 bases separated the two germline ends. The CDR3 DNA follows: TGTGCCAGCAGCCAACAGGCCTATAATTCACCCCTCCACTTT. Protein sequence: CASSQQAYNSPLHF.

The CDR3 spells CASSIRLTNQPQHF. The CDR3, as DNA: TGTGCCAGTAGTATTAGATTAACCAATCAGCCCCAGCATTTT. The chain combines TRBV19 with TRBJ1-5; D unresolved. V lost 3 bases and J 3 bases, leaving 9 bases between the germline ends. This CDR3 is 14 amino acids long. Per germline, CDR1 LNHDA and CDR2 SQIVND (reference sequence).

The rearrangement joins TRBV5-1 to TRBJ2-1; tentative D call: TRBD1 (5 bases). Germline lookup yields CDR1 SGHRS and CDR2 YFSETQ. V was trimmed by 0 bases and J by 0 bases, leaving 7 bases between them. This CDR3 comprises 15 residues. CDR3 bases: TGCGCCAGCAGCTTGGGACAGCTCTCCTACAATGAGCAGTTCTTC. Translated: CASSLGQLSYNEQFF. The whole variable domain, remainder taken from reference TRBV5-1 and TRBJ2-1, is KAGVTQTPRYLIKTRGQQVTLSCSPISGHRSVSWYQQTPGQGLQFLFEYFSETQRNKGNFPGRFSGRQFSNSRSEMNVSTLELGDSALYLCASSLGQLSYNEQFFGPGTRLTVL.

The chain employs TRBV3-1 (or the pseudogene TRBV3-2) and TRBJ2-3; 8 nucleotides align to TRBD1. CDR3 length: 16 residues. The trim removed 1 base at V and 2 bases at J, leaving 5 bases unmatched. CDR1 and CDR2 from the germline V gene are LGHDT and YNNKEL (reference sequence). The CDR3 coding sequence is TGTGCCAGCAGCCAAGTTGGACAGGGTTTCACAGATACGCAGTATTTT. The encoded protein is CASSQVGQGFTDTQYF.

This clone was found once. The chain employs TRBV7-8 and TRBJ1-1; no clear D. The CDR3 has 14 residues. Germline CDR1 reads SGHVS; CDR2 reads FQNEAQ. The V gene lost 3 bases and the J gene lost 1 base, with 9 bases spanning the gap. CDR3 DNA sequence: TGTGCCAGCAGCTTTCGGTCGGGGAACACTGAAGCTTTCTTT. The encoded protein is CASSFRSGNTEAFF.

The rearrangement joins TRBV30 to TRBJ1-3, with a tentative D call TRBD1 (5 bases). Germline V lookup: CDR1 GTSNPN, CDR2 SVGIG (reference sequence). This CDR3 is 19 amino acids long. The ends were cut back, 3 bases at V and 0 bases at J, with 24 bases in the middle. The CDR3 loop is CAWSGVRSLGVPSGNTIYF. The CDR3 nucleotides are TGTGCCTGGAGCGGCGTTCGGAGTCTAGGGGTCCCCTCTGGAAACACCATATATTTT.

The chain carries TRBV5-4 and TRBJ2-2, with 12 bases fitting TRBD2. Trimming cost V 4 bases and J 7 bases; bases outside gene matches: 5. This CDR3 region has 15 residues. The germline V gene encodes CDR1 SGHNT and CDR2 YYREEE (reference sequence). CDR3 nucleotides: TGTGCCAGCAGCCCTAGCGGGGGGGCCGACGGGGAGCTGTTTTTT. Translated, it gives CASSPSGGADGELFF.

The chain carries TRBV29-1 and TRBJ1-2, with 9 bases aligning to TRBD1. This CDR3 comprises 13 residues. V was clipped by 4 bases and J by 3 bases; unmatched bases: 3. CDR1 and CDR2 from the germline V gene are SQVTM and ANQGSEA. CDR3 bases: TGCAGCGTTGTAGGGACAGGGCACTATGGCTACACCTTC. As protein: CSVVGTGHYGYTF. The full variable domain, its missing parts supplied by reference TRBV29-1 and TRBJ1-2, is SAVISQKPSRDICQRGTSLTIQCQVDSQVTMMFWYRQQPGQSLTLIATANQGSEATYESGFVIDKFPISRPNLTFSTLTVSNMSPEDSSIYLCSVVGTGHYGYTFGSGTRLTVV.

The CDR3 DNA follows: TGTGCCAGTGTGGACAGGGCAAAAGGGAACACTGAAGCTTTCTTT. The encoded protein is CASVDRAKGNTEAFF. This chain joins TRBV19 and TRBJ1-1; 8 bases are shared with TRBD1. Trimming at V came to 8 bases and at J to 1 base, leaving 9 bases not matched to a gene. Per the germline V gene, CDR1 is LNHDA and CDR2 is SQIVND (reference sequence). CDR3 length equals 15 residues.

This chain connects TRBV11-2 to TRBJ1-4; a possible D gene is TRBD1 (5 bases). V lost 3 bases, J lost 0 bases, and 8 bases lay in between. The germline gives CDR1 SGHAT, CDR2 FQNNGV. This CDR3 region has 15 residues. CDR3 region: CASSFGGTTNEKLFF. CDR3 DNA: TGTGCCAGCAGCTTTGGGGGGACAACTAATGAAAAACTGTTTTTT.

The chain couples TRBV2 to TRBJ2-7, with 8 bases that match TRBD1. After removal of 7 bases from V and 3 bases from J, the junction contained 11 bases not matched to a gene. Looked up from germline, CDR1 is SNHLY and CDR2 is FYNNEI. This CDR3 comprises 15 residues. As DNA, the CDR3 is TGTGCCAGCAACTCCCAGTGGGACAGGAGCTACGAGCAGTACTTC. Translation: CASNSQWDRSYEQYF.

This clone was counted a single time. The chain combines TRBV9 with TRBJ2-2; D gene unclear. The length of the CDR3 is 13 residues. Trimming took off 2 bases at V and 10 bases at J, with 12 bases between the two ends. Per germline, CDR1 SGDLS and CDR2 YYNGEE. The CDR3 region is CASSVSLEEELFF. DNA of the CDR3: TGTGCCAGCAGCGTTTCGTTAGAAGAGGAGCTGTTTTTT. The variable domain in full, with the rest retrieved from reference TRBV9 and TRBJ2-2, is DSGVTQTPKHLITATGQRVTLRCSPRSGDLSVYWYQQSLDQGLQFLIQYYNGEERAKGNILERFSAQQFPDLHSELNLSSLELGDSALYFCASSVSLEEELFFGEGSRLTVL.

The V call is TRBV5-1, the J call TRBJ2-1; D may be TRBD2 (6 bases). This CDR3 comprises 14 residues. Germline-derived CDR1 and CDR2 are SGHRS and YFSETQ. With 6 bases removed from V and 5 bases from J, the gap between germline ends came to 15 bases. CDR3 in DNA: TGCGCCAGCAACTACTGGTCGGGAGACAATGAGCAGTTCTTC. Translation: CASNYWSGDNEQFF.

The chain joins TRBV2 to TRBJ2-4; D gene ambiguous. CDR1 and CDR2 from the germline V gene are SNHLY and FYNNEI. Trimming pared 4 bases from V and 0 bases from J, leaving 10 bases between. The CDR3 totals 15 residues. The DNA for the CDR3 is TGTGCCAGCAGTGTATTTAAACTAGCCAAAAACATTCAGTACTTC. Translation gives CASSVFKLAKNIQYF.

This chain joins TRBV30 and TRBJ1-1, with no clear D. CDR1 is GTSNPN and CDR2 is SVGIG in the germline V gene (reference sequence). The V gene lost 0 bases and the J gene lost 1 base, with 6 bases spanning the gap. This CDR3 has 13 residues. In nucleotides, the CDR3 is TGTGCCTGGAGTGTTTCAGAGAACACTGAAGCTTTCTTT. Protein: CAWSVSENTEAFF.

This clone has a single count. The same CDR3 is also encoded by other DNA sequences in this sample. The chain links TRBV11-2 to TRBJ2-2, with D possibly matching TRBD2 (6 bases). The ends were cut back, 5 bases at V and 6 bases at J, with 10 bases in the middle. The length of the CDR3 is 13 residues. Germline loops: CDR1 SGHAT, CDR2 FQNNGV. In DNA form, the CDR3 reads TGTGCCAGCAGCCTCCGGGGGTCCGGGGAGCTGTTTTTT. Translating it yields CASSLRGSGELFF.

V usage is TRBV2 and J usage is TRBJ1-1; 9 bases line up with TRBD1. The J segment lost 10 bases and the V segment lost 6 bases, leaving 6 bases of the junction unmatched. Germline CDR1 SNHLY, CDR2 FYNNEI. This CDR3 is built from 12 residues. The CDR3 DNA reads TGTGCCAGCAGGGAAATGGACAGGGGAGCTTTCTTT. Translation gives CASREMDRGAFF.

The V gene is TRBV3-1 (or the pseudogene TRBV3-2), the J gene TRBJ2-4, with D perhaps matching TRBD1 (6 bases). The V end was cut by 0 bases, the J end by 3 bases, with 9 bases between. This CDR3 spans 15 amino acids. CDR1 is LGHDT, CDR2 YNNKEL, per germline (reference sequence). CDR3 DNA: TGTGCCAGCAGCCAAGATTGGACAGACAAAAACATTCAGTACTTC. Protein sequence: CASSQDWTDKNIQYF.

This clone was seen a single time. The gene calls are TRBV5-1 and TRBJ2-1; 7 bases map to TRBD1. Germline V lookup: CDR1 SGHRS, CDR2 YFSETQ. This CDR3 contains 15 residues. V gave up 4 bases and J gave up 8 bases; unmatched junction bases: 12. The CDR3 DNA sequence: TGCGCCAGCAGCAACGGACAGGTTTATGACGATGAGCAGTTCTTC. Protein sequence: CASSNGQVYDDEQFF.

DNA for the CDR3: TGTGCCAGCAGTGAAGAAGGAGTAGGTACGCAGTATTTT. This sequence encodes CASSEEGVGTQYF. This sequence joins TRBV2 and TRBJ2-3, with D unresolved. Germline V lookup: CDR1 SNHLY, CDR2 FYNNEI. V was trimmed by 1 base and J by 8 bases, leaving 10 bases between them. This CDR3 spans 13 amino acids. Supplemented by reference TRBV2 and TRBJ2-3, the full variable domain reads EPEVTQTPSHQVTQMGQEVILRCVPISNHLYFYWYRQILGQKVEFLVSFYNNEISEKSEIFDDQFSVERPDGSNFTLKIRSTKLEDSAMYFCASSEEGVGTQYFGPGTRLTVL.

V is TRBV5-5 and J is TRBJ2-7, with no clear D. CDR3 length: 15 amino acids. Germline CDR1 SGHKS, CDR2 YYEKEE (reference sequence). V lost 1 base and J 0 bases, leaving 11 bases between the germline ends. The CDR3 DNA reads TGTGCCAGCAGCTTGAGTCCTTATAGCTCCTACGAGCAGTACTTC. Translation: CASSLSPYSSYEQYF.

CDR3 protein: CASHSAGGRETQYF. Here the CDR3 DNA reads TGTGCCAGCCATAGTGCGGGGGGGAGGGAGACCCAGTACTTC. V usage is TRBV6-5 and J usage is TRBJ2-5; TRBD2 matches 9 bases. CDR3 length: 14 residues. Germline CDR1 MNHEY, CDR2 SVGAGI. Germline trimming cut 8 bases from V and 5 bases from J; bases unmatched to any gene: 9.

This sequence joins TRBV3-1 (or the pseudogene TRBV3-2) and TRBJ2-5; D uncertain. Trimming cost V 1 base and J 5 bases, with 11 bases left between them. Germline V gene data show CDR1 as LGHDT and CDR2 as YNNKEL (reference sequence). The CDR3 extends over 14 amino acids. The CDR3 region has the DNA TGTGCCAGCAGCCAAGCCGGTAGCTGGGAGACCCAGTACTTC. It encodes CASSQAGSWETQYF.

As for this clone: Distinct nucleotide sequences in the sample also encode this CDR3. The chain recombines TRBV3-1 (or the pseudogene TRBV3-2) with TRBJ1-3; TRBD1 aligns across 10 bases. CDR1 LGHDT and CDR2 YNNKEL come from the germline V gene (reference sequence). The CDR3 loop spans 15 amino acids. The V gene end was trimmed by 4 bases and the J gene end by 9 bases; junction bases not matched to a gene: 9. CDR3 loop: CASSPPVTGGFTIYF. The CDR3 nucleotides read TGTGCCAGCAGCCCCCCGGTGACAGGGGGCTTCACCATATATTTT.

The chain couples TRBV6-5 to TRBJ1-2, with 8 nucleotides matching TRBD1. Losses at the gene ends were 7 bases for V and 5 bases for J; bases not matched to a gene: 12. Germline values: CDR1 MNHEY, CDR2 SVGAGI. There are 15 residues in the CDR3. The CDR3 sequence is CASKENGQGGYGYTF. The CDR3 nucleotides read TGTGCCAGCAAGGAAAACGGACAGGGAGGATATGGCTACACCTTC.

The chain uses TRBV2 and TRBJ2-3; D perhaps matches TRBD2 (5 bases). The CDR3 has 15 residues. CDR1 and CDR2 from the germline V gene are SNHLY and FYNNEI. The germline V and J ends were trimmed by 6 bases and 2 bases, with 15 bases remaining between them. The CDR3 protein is CASRTTTLATDTQYF. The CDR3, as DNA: TGTGCCAGCAGGACTACTACATTAGCCACAGATACGCAGTATTTT. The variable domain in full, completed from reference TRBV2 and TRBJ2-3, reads EPEVTQTPSHQVTQMGQEVILRCVPISNHLYFYWYRQILGQKVEFLVSFYNNEISEKSEIFDDQFSVERPDGSNFTLKIRSTKLEDSAMYFCASRTTTLATDTQYFGPGTRLTVL.

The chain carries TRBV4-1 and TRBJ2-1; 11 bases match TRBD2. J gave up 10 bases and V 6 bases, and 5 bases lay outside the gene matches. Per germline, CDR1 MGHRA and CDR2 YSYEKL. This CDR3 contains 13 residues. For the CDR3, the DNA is TGCGCCAGCAGAGTAGCGGGGGGGCGAGAGCAGTTCTTC. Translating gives CASRVAGGREQFF.

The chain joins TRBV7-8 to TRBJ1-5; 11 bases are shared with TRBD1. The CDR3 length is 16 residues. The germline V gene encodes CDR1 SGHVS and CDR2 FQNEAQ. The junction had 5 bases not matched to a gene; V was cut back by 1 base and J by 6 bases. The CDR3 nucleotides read TGTGCCAGCAGCTTAGTAGGACAGGGGGCGGTTCAGCCCCAGCATTTT. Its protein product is CASSLVGQGAVQPQHF.